Listed here are 13 T cell receptor beta chains from one sample, sequenced in a study of identical twins. TCRdb analysed the 5' RACE reads with MiXCR anew, one entry per CDR3 protein. This table holds 600,000 to 800,000 distinct CDR3 sequences, around 20% found once. The same sample was also used in a study of T cells expressing NK-cell markers.

Specimen: PBMCs. All receptors derive from a woman aged 18-30 years in good health.

The chain joins TRBV7-2 to TRBJ1-1; perhaps TRBD1 as D (5 bases). Trimming stripped 2 bases from V and 4 bases from J, with 8 bases between. CDR3 length: 13 amino acids. CDR1 SGHTA and CDR2 FQGNSA come from the germline V gene. Written as DNA, the CDR3 is TGTGCCAGCAGCTTAATGGGGGGCACTGAAGCTTTCTTT. This translates into CASSLMGGTEAFF.

This clonotype was seen many times. The V call is TRBV12-3 or TRBV12-4, the J call TRBJ2-5, with D perhaps matching TRBD2 (5 bases). There are 14 residues in the CDR3. Trimming removed 2 bases at V and 4 bases at J, with 11 bases between. CDR3: CASSLTGTGETQYF. The CDR3, as DNA: TGTGCCAGCAGTTTAACGGGAACTGGAGAGACCCAGTACTTC.

V usage is TRBV20-1 and J usage is TRBJ1-5, with TRBD1 matching over 10 bases. The junction had 4 bases not matched to a gene; V was cut back by 0 bases and J by 2 bases. The germline V gene has CDR1 DFQATT and CDR2 SNEGSKA (reference sequence). This CDR3 is built from 16 residues. The CDR3 reads CSARDGGTGGNQPQHF. The CDR3 region has the DNA TGCAGTGCTAGAGACGGAGGGACAGGGGGCAATCAGCCCCAGCATTTT.

In DNA form, the CDR3 reads TGCAGCGTTGCGTACCGGGGAGAAAAACTGTTTTTT. Its translation is CSVAYRGEKLFF. V is TRBV29-1 and J is TRBJ1-4; D is uncertain. This CDR3 region has 12 residues. V dropped 4 bases and J dropped 8 bases, with 11 bases sitting between them. Germline V gene data show CDR1 as SQVTM and CDR2 as ANQGSEA.

This clonotype has more than one count but fewer than ten. The rearrangement uses TRBV20-1 and TRBJ1-5, with 7 positions matching TRBD1. The CDR3 contains 15 residues. Germline V lookup: CDR1 DFQATT, CDR2 SNEGSKA (reference sequence). V was pared by 3 bases and J by 1 base, with 6 bases of the junction left unmatched. The CDR3 sequence: CSASEGAGSNQPQHF. CDR3 in DNA: TGCAGTGCTAGCGAGGGGGCCGGGAGCAATCAGCCCCAGCATTTT.

The chain joins TRBV20-1 to TRBJ2-3, with 14 bases identical to TRBD2. Germline V gene lookup returns CDR1 DFQATT and CDR2 SNEGSKA (reference sequence). The CDR3 is made up of 17 amino acids. V shed 7 bases and J 4 bases; nucleotides not matched to a gene: 13. CDR3 DNA sequence: TGCAGTGTTCCTTCATCCGGGACTAGCGGGAGTGCAGATACGCAGTATTTT. This encodes CSVPSSGTSGSADTQYF.

V is TRBV12-5 and J is TRBJ2-1, with D perhaps matching TRBD1 (6 bases). Germline V gene lookup returns CDR1 LGHNT and CDR2 FRNRAP. This CDR3 has 12 residues. V lost 5 bases to trimming and J lost 10 bases, with 12 bases between them. CDR3 loop: CASGTRGGEQFF. The DNA of the CDR3 is TGTGCTAGTGGTACCAGGGGTGGAGAGCAGTTCTTC.

This clonotype was seen a handful of times. One end of the junction varies from germline; a read error may be responsible. The V and J genes are TRBV15 and TRBJ2-7, with D possibly matching TRBD1 (6 bases). CDR3 length: 14 amino acids. Germline CDR1 reads LNHNV; CDR2 reads YYDKDF (reference sequence). Here the CDR3 DNA reads TGTGCCACCAACAGAGATCAGGGGTCCTACGAGCAGTACTTC. Its protein product is CATNRDQGSYEQYF. The entire variable domain, with the rest obtained from reference TRBV15 and TRBJ2-7, is as follows: DAMVIQNPRYQVTQFGKPVTLSCSQTLNHNVMYWYQQKSSQAPKLLFHYYDKDFNNEADTPDNFQSRRPNTSFCFLDIRSPGLGDTAMYLCATNRDQGSYEQYFGPGTRLTVT.

This clonotype was counted only a few times. DNA of the CDR3: TGCAGTCGTCAGCTTAATGAAAAACTGTTTTTT. Residues: CSRQLNEKLFF. V and J are TRBV20-1 and TRBJ1-4; D gene ambiguous. The CDR3 extends over 11 amino acids. Germline values: CDR1 DFQATT, CDR2 SNEGSKA (reference sequence). Trimming shortened V by 8 bases and J by 4 bases, and 8 bases separated the two germline ends.

The rearrangement links TRBV27 to TRBJ2-7; D is unclear. The CDR3 has 15 amino acids. In germline, CDR1 is MNHEY, CDR2 SMNVEV (reference sequence). V was pared by 4 bases and J by 2 bases, with 15 bases between. The CDR3 is CASSSLLGSPYEQYF. CDR3 coding DNA: TGTGCCAGCAGTTCCCTATTGGGGTCCCCCTACGAGCAGTACTTC.

The V gene is TRBV10-2, the J gene TRBJ2-1; weak D call: TRBD2 (6 bases). The CDR3 totals 15 residues. Per germline, CDR1 WSHSY and CDR2 SAAADI. Trimming took off 6 bases at V and 5 bases at J, with 17 bases between the two ends. CDR3 sequence reads: CASRTDSGSDNEQFF. In DNA, the CDR3 is TGCGCCAGCAGGACTGACAGCGGGTCAGACAATGAGCAGTTCTTC.

The rearrangement uses TRBV11-2 and TRBJ1-4; 7 nucleotides agree with TRBD1. The V segment lost 4 bases and the J segment 8 bases; nucleotides outside the gene matches: 10. The CDR3 extends over 15 amino acids. Germline assignment: CDR1 SGHAT and CDR2 FQNNGV. DNA for the CDR3: TGTGCCAGCAGCTCAACAACAGGGGTGTCAGAAAAACTGTTTTTT. Translating gives CASSSTTGVSEKLFF.

There are a few counts of this clonotype. V and J are TRBV20-1 and TRBJ2-7, with a weak D call TRBD2 (6 bases). The CDR3 runs 12 residues. V lost 6 bases and J lost 2, with 11 bases in between. CDR1 is DFQATT and CDR2 is SNEGSKA in the germline V gene (reference sequence). The CDR3 region is CSAERAPYEQYF. The CDR3 nucleotides are TGCAGTGCGGAGCGGGCCCCCTACGAGCAGTACTTC.